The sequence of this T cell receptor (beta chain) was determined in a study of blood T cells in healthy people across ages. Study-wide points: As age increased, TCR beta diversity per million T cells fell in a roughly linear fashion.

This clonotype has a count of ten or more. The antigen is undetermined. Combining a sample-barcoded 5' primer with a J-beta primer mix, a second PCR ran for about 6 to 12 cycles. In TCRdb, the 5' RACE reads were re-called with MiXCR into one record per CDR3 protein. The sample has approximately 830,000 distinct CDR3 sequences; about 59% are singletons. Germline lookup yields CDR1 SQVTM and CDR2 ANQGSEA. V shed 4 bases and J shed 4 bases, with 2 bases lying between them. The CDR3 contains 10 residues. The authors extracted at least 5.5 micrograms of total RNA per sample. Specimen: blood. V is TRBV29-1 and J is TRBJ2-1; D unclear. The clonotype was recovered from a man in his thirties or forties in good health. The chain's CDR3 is CSVGYNEQFF. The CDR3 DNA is TGCAGCGTTGGTTACAATGAGCAGTTCTTC.